Below, one T cell receptor (beta chain) is given with its context. The data originate from a study of blood T cell repertoires in COVID-19. The wider study: Sites in the United States, Italy and Spain provided acute and convalescent COVID-19 samples. PBMCs, B-cell-depleted T cells, or T cells provided the cDNA or gDNA that made up the material.

Authors' methods: Reference gene primer amplification yielded estimated nucleated cell counts. Method: immunoSEQ multiplex PCR; TCRdb's copy keeps in-frame clones and lacks some. That table supplies the V and J calls and clone size; D and trimming were determined from the DNA. This table holds 380,000 or so clones, roughly 88% found once. J lost 1 base, V lost 5 bases, and 4 bases had no gene match. CDR1 is SGHTA and CDR2 is FQGNSA in the germline V gene. The CDR3 extends over 15 amino acids. The clonotype was recovered from a woman aged 25 to 39 with acute COVID-19. V gene TRBV7-2 combines with J gene TRBJ2-3; 9 nucleotides line up with TRBD1. The sequenced sample was PBMCs or T cells enriched from blood (not recorded which). The CDR3 region has the DNA TGTGCCAGCAGCGGGACAGGGTGGCGCACAGATACGCAGTATTTT. Protein: CASSGTGWRTDTQYF. Drawing the rest from reference TRBV7-2 and TRBJ2-3, the complete variable domain is GAGVSQSPSNKVTEKGKDVELRCDPISGHTALYWYRQSLGQGLEFLIYFQGNSAPDKSGLPSDRFSAERTGGSVSTLTIQRTQQEDSAVYLCASSGTGWRTDTQYFGPGTRLTVL.